Listed here are 9 T cell receptor beta chains from one sample, sequenced in a study of T cell repertoires in cytomegalovirus infection. TCRdb processed the reads anew with MiXCR; each CDR3 protein has one entry. The table records roughly 150,000 distinct CDR3 sequences, around 20% of them present only once. The material sequenced was PBMCs. The receptors here all came from a human donor in good health (CMV status not recorded). Some clones in this sample may be carry-over from other donors' samples.

By share, this clonotype counts as medium-sized. This chain connects TRBV7-2 to TRBJ1-5; D gene ambiguous. There are 15 residues in the CDR3. Per the germline V gene, CDR1 is SGHTA and CDR2 is FQGNSA. V dropped 7 bases and J dropped 2 bases, with 15 bases sitting between them. The CDR3 loop reads CASTGPHGGNQPQHF. In DNA form, the CDR3 reads TGTGCCAGCACTGGGCCTCACGGAGGCAATCAGCCCCAGCATTTT. The complete variable domain, with remaining parts taken from reference TRBV7-2 and TRBJ1-5, reads GAGVSQSPSNKVTEKGKDVELRCDPISGHTALYWYRQSLGQGLEFLIYFQGNSAPDKSGLPSDRFSAERTGGSVSTLTIQRTQQEDSAVYLCASTGPHGGNQPQHFGDGTRLSIL.

This clonotype was observed a few times. This sequence joins TRBV7-2 and TRBJ1-1; D might be TRBD1 (5 bases). Trimming removed 6 bases from V and 0 bases from J, with 14 bases in between. The CDR3 is made up of 15 amino acids. Looked up from germline, CDR1 is SGHTA and CDR2 is FQGNSA. The DNA for the CDR3 is TGTGCCAGCAGTTCCGGGGGGTTCATGAACACTGAAGCTTTCTTT. As protein: CASSSGGFMNTEAFF.

This clonotype has only a few counts. This sequence joins TRBV29-1 and TRBJ1-2; possibly TRBD1 for D (5 bases). The CDR3 contains 11 residues. Trimming pared 6 bases from V and 7 bases from J, leaving 12 bases between. Germline CDR1 SQVTM, CDR2 ANQGSEA. CDR3 sequence reads: CSVQAYSGYTF. The CDR3 DNA follows: TGCAGCGTACAGGCCTATTCTGGCTACACCTTC. The complete variable domain, with remaining parts taken from reference TRBV29-1 and TRBJ1-2, reads SAVISQKPSRDICQRGTSLTIQCQVDSQVTMMFWYRQQPGQSLTLIATANQGSEATYESGFVIDKFPISRPNLTFSTLTVSNMSPEDSSIYLCSVQAYSGYTFGSGTRLTVV.

This clonotype was seen at least ten times. J is TRBJ2-3 and V is TRBV7-3; 14 bases map to TRBD2. Germline V gives CDR1 SGHTA, CDR2 FQGTGA. The CDR3 sequence is 17 residues long. Trimming removed 2 bases from V and 3 bases from J; junction bases left unmatched: 4. CDR3 nucleotides: TGTGCCAGCAGCTTACATGGGACTAGCGGGAGAACAGATACGCAGTATTTT. Protein: CASSLHGTSGRTDTQYF.

In this sample, this clonotype turned up a few times. V is TRBV9 and J is TRBJ2-7; a weak D match, TRBD2 (5 bases). Trimming cost V 2 bases and J 0 bases, with 9 bases left between them. This CDR3 has 14 amino acids. Germline CDR1 reads SGDLS; CDR2 reads YYNGEE. CDR3 amino acids: CASSVTEASYEQYF. CDR3 nucleotide sequence: TGTGCCAGCAGCGTGACGGAGGCCTCCTACGAGCAGTACTTC. The complete variable domain, with remaining parts taken from reference TRBV9 and TRBJ2-7, reads DSGVTQTPKHLITATGQRVTLRCSPRSGDLSVYWYQQSLDQGLQFLIQYYNGEERAKGNILERFSAQQFPDLHSELNLSSLELGDSALYFCASSVTEASYEQYFGPGTRLTVT.

J is TRBJ2-2 and V is TRBV25-1; maybe TRBD1 (5 bases). Trimming stripped 4 bases from V and 3 bases from J, with 21 bases between. The CDR3 is 18 amino acids. The germline CDR1 and CDR2 sequences are MGHDK and SYGVNS. CDR3 region: CASSASQRRGMDTGELFF. The CDR3 DNA sequence: TGTGCCAGCAGTGCCTCACAACGTAGGGGCATGGACACCGGGGAGCTGTTTTTT. Combining the CDR3 with reference TRBV25-1 and TRBJ2-2 gives the whole variable domain EADIYQTPRYLVIGTGKKITLECSQTMGHDKMYWYQQDPGMELHLIHYSYGVNSTEKGDLSSESTVSRIRTEHFPLTLESARPSHTSQYLCASSASQRRGMDTGELFFGEGSRLTVL.

Ten or more counts support this clonotype. The chain couples TRBV7-8 to TRBJ1-2; 8 nucleotides align to TRBD1. This CDR3 comprises 15 residues. The V and J ends lost 4 bases and 4 bases, in that order; junction bases with no gene match: 8. Germline V gene lookup returns CDR1 SGHVS and CDR2 FQNEAQ. CDR3 loop: CASSSTGGLGYGYTF. The CDR3 DNA sequence: TGTGCCAGCAGCTCCACAGGGGGGCTTGGCTATGGCTACACCTTC.

This clonotype was observed a handful of times. The chain joins TRBV6-5 to TRBJ2-7, with 7 nucleotides matching TRBD2. The CDR3 contains 16 residues. Germline V gene sequence: CDR1 MNHEY, CDR2 SVGAGI. Unmatched junction bases numbered 6, after V lost 0 bases and J lost 1 base. The CDR3 here is CASSYSGGGLSYEQYF. CDR3 nucleotide sequence: TGTGCCAGCAGTTACTCTGGGGGAGGGCTGTCCTACGAGCAGTACTTC.

V usage is TRBV7-8 and J usage is TRBJ1-1; the match to TRBD1 covers 7 bases. Germline assignment: CDR1 SGHVS and CDR2 FQNEAQ. The junction had 5 bases not matched to a gene; V was cut back by 3 bases and J by 1 base. This CDR3 region has 15 residues. The CDR3 region is CASSLSRDRNTEAFF. The CDR3 nucleotides are TGTGCCAGCAGCTTGTCGCGGGACAGGAACACTGAAGCTTTCTTT.